Listed below are T cell receptor beta chains from one sample, sequenced in a study of vaccination and CD4 T cells after COVID-19. In TCRdb, the PCR reads were re-called with MiXCR into one record per CDR3 protein. The repertoire holds about 20,000 distinct CDR3 sequences, approximately 50% seen once, with around 13% in the top ten. Their cognate antigens are unknown. The sample was CD4+ T cells from blood, cultured in vitro. All receptors derive from a human donor who had recovered from COVID-19. Each CDR3 is given with its conserved first and last residue.

J gene	V gene	CDR3 protein
TRBJ2-2	TRBV7-6	CASSLGPAGELFF
TRBJ2-7	TRBV19	CASSIRQSGSAYEQYF
TRBJ2-7	TRBV9	CASSVDEGGEQYF
TRBJ2-2	TRBV7-2	CASTKGGTGGPGELFF
TRBJ2-7	TRBV18	CASSTSSYEQYF
TRBJ1-2	TRBV11-2	CASSGDRNFYGYTF
TRBJ2-6	TRBV7-9	CASSLTLTGSRFSGANVLTF
TRBJ1-1	TRBV10-3	CAITRGPENTEAFF
TRBJ1-1	TRBV9	CASSTLDRGNTEAFF
TRBJ2-5	TRBV6-5	CASSLRRNQETQYF
TRBJ1-2	TRBV7-9	CASSLMLGGYGYTF
TRBJ1-2	TRBV20-1	CSATGGRYGYTF
TRBJ2-3	TRBV2	CASSEQAAGIADTQYF
TRBJ2-5	TRBV5-4	CASSLGQGAETQYF
TRBJ2-7	TRBV20-1	CSADDRVNEQYF
TRBJ1-3	TRBV6-2/TRBV6-3	CASSPYREGPGNTIYF
TRBJ1-5	TRBV5-6	CASSLGDRDGQPQHF
TRBJ2-7	TRBV5-4	CASSPATHSYEQYF
TRBJ2-7	TRBV20-1	CSAILAGGTREQYF
TRBJ2-7	TRBV28	CASSSPGGPSPYEQYF
TRBJ1-1	TRBV28	CASRRYRVTEAFF
TRBJ2-2	TRBV12-3/TRBV12-4	CASSFPRDRGRNTGELFF